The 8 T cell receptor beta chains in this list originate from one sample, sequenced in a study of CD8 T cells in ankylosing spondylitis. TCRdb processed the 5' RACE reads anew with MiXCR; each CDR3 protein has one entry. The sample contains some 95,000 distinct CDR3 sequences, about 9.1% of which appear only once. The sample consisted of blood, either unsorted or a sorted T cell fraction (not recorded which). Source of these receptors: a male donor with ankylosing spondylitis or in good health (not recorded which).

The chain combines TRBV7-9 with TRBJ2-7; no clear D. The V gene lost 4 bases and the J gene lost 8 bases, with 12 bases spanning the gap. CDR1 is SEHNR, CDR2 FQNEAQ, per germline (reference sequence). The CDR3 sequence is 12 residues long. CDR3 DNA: TGTGCCAGCAGCTCGAATGGCCTAAAGCAGTACTTC. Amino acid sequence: CASSSNGLKQYF.

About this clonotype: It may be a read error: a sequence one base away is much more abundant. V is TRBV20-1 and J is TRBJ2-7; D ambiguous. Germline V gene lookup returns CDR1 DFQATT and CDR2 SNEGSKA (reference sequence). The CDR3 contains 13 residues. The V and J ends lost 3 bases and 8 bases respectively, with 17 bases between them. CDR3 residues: CSARTEVQGKQYF. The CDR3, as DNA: TGCAGTGCTAGGACCGAGGTCCAAGGGAAGCAGTACTTC.

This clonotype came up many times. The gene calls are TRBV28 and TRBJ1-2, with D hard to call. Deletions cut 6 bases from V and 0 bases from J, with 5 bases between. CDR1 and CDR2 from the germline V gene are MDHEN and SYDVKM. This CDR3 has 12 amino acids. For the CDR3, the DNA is TGTGCCAGCAGGGGAGCTAACTATGGCTACACCTTC. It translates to CASRGANYGYTF.

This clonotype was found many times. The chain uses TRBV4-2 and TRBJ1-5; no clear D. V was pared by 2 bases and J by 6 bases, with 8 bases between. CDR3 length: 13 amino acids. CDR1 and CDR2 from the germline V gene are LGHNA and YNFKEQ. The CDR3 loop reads CASSQTPGQPQHF. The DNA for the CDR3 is TGTGCCAGCAGCCAAACCCCCGGTCAGCCCCAGCATTTT.

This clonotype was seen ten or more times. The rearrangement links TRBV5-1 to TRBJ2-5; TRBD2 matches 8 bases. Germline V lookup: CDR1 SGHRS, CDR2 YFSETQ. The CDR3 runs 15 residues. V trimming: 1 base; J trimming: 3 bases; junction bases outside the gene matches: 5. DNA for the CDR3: TGCGCCAGCAGCTTGTATAGCGGGGACGAAGAGACCCAGTACTTC. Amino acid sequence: CASSLYSGDEETQYF.

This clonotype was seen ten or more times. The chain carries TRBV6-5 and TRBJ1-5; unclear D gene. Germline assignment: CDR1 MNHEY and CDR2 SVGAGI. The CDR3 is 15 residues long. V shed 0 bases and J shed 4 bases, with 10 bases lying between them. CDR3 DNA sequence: TGTGCCAGCAGTTACTCGCTGGACGGGAATCAGCCCCAGCATTTT. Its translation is CASSYSLDGNQPQHF.

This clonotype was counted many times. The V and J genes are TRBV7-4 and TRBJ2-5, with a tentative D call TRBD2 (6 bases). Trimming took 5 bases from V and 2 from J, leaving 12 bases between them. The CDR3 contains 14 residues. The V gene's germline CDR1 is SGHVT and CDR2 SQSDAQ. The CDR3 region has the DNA TGTGCCAGCAGCACTGCGGGGTTACAAGAGACCCAGTACTTC. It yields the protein CASSTAGLQETQYF.

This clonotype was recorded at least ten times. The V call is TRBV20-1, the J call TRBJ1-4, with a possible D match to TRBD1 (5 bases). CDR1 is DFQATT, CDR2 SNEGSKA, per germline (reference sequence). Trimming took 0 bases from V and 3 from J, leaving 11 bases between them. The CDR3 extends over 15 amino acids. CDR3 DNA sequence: TGCAGTGCTAGAGAGTTCCGAGGGGCTAATGAAAAACTGTTTTTT. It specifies CSAREFRGANEKLFF.